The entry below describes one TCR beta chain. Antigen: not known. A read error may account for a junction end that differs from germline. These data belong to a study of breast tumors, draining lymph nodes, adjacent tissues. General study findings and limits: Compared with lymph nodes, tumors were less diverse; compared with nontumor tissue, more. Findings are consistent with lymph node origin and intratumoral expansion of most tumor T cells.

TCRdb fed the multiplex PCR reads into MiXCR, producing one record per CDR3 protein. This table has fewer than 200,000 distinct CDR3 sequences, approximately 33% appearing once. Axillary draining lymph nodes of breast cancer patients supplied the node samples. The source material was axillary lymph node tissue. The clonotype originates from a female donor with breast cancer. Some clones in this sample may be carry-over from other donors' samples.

The CDR3 loop is CASSLGDALSF. CDR3 coding DNA: TGTGCCAGCAGCCTGGGGGACGCCCTGTCGTTC. The gene calls are TRBV5-6 and TRBJ2-1, with D possibly called TRBD1 or TRBD2 (5 bases each). The CDR3 length is 11 residues. Per germline, CDR1 SGHDT and CDR2 YYEEEE.